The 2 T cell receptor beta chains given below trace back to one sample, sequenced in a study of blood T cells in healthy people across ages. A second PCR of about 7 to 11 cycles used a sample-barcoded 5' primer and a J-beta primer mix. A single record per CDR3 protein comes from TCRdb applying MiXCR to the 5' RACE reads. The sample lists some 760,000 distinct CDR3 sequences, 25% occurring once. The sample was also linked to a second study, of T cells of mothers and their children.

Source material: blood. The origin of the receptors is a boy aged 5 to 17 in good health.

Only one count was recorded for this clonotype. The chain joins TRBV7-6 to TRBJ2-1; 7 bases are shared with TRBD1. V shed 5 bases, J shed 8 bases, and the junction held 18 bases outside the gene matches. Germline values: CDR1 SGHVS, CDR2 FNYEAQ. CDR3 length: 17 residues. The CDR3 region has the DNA TGTGCCAGCAGCAACACAGGGGTAAGGGCAATGGTTGATGAGCAGTTCTTC. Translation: CASSNTGVRAMVDEQFF.

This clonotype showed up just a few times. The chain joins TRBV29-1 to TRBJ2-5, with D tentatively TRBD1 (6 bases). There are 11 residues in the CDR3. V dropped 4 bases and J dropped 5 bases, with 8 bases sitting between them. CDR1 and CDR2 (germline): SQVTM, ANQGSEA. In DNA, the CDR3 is TGCAGCGTTGCCCAGGGGGAGACCCAGTACTTC. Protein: CSVAQGETQYF.